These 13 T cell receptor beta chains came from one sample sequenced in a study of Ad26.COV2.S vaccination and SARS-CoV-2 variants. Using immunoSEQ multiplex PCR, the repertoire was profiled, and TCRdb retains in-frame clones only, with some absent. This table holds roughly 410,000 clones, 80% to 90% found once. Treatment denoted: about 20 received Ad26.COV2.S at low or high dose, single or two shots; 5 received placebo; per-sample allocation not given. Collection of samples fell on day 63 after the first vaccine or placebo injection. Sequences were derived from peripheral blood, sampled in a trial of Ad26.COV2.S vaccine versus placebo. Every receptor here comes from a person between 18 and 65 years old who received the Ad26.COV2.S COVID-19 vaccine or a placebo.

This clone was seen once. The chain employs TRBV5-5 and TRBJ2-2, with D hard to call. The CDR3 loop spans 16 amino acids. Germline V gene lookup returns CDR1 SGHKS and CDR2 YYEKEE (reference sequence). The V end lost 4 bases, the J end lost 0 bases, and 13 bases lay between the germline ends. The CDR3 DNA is TGTGCCAGCAGCGAGGTGGGCACGACGAACACCGGGGAGCTGTTTTTT. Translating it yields CASSEVGTTNTGELFF.

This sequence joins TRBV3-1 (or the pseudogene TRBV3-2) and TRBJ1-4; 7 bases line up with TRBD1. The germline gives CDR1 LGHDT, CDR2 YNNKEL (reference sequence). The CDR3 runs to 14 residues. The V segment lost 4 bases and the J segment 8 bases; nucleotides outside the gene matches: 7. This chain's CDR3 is CASSPTNRGEKLFF. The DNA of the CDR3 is TGTGCCAGCAGCCCTACTAACAGGGGCGAAAAACTGTTTTTT.

CDR3 amino acids: CATSRYMGQGPEAFF. CDR3 nucleotide sequence: TGTGCCACCAGCAGATATATGGGACAGGGTCCTGAAGCTTTCTTT. This sequence joins TRBV15 and TRBJ1-1, with 9 bases lining up with TRBD1. The CDR3 contains 15 residues. The V gene end was trimmed by 2 bases and the J gene end by 6 bases; junction bases not matched to a gene: 7. Germline CDR1 and CDR2: LNHNV and YYDKDF (reference sequence).

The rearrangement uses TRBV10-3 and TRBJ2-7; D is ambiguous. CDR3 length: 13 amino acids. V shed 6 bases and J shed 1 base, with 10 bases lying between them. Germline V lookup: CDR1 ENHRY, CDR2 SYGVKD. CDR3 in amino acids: CAISAQGSYEQYF. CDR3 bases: TGTGCCATCAGCGCCCAAGGTTCCTACGAGCAGTACTTC.

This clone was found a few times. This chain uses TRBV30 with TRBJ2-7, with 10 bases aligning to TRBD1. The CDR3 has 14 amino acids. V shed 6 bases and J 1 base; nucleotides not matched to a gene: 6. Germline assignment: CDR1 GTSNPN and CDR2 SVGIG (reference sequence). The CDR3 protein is CACVGDRGSYEQYF. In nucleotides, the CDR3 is TGTGCCTGTGTTGGGGACAGGGGTTCCTACGAGCAGTACTTC.

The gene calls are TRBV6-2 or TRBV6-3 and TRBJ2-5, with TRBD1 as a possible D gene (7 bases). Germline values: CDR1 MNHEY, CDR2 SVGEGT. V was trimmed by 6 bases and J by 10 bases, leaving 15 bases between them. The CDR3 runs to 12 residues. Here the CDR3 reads CASSGAGGSQYF. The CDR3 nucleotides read TGTGCCAGCAGCGGGGCAGGGGGGAGCCAGTACTTC.

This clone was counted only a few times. CDR3 sequence (DNA): TGTGCCAGCAGTTCCCTATCAAGCGGGCGACCCTACAATGAGCAGTTCTTC. Translated: CASSSLSSGRPYNEQFF. V usage is TRBV11-2 and J usage is TRBJ2-1, with TRBD2 as a possible D gene (6 bases). The length of the CDR3 is 17 residues. V was shortened by 6 bases and J by 2 bases, with 20 bases between the two germline ends. Germline CDR1 and CDR2: SGHAT and FQNNGV.

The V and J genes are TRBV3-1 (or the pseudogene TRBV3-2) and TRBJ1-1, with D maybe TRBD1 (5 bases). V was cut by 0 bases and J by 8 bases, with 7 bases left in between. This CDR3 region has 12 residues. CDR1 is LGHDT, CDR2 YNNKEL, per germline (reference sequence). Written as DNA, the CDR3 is TGTGCCAGCAGCCAAGAGTACAGGGAAGCTTTCTTT. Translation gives CASSQEYREAFF.

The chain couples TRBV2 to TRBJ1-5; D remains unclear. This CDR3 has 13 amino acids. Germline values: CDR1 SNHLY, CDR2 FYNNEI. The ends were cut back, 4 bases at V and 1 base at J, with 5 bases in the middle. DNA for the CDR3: TGTGCCAGCAGTGCCGACAGCAATCAGCCCCAGCATTTT. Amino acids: CASSADSNQPQHF.

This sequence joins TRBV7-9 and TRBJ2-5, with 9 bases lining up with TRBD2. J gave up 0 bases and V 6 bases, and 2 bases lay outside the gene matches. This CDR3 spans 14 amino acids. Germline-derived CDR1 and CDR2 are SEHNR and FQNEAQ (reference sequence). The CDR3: CASRLAGHQETQYF. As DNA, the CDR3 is TGTGCCAGCAGGCTAGCGGGGCACCAAGAGACCCAGTACTTC.

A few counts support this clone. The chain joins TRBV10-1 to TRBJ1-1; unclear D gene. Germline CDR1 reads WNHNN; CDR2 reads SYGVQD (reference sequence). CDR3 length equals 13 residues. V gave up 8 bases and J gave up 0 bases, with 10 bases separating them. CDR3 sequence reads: CASRISMNTEAFF. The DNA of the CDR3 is TGCGCCAGCCGGATCTCCATGAACACTGAAGCTTTCTTT.

CDR3: CASSLNRDRGRSPLHF. The CDR3 nucleotides are TGTGCCAGCAGCCTAAACCGGGACAGGGGAAGGTCACCCCTCCACTTT. The rearrangement uses TRBV6-2 or TRBV6-3 and TRBJ1-6; 10 positions match TRBD1. J gave up 10 bases and V 6 bases, and 12 bases lay outside the gene matches. Germline V gives CDR1 MNHEY, CDR2 SVGEGT. The CDR3 contains 16 residues.

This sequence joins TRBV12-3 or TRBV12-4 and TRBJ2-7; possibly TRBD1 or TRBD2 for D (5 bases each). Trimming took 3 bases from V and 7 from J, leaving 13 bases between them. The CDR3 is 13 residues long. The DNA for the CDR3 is TGTGCCAGCAGTTTGGTGGGACGTGGAGAGCAGTACTTC. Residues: CASSLVGRGEQYF.